These 8 T cell receptor beta chains were sequenced from one sample in a study of siplizumab effects on memory and regulatory T cells. The repertoire was sequenced with immunoSEQ multiplex PCR; TCRdb's copy has only in-frame clones and lacks some. This repertoire shows approximately 110,000 clones, approximately 94% found once; its top ten account for 0.32%. Material: CD4+ T cells sorted from blood. The receptors were gathered from a human donor in good health.

This clone was recorded once. The chain has TRBV11-3 and TRBJ2-2; tentatively, D is TRBD1 (5 bases). The CDR3 is 14 residues long. Germline CDR1 reads SGHNT; CDR2 reads YENEEA. Trimming cost V 3 bases and J 0 bases, with 5 bases left between them. The CDR3 bases are TGTGCCAGCAGCTTGACAGCGAACACCGGGGAGCTGTTTTTT. Its translation is CASSLTANTGELFF.

In nucleotides, the CDR3 is TGTGCCATCAGTTCCGGGACCATTAACACCGGGGAGCTGTTTTTT. It encodes CAISSGTINTGELFF. This chain uses TRBV10-3 with TRBJ2-2; D may be TRBD1 or TRBD2 (5 bases each). The V end was cut by 5 bases, the J end by 2 bases, with 12 bases between. The CDR3 covers 15 residues. CDR1 and CDR2 from the germline V gene are ENHRY and SYGVKD.

The chain has TRBV27 and TRBJ2-3, with 8 bases that match TRBD2. Germline lookup yields CDR1 MNHEY and CDR2 SMNVEV (reference sequence). This CDR3 has 16 amino acids. Losses at the gene ends were 6 bases for V and 5 bases for J; bases not matched to a gene: 13. The DNA of the CDR3 is TGTGCCAGCAGCAGGTACACGGGAGGGCCTGGAGATACGCAGTATTTT. Protein product: CASSRYTGGPGDTQYF.

CDR3 nucleotides: TGTGCCAGCAGCGTAAGCTTCGGGGGTGCCTACGAGCAGTACTTC. This encodes CASSVSFGGAYEQYF. The chain employs TRBV9 and TRBJ2-7, with D perhaps TRBD2 (6 bases). Germline V CDR1 and CDR2: SGDLS, YYNGEE. The V gene lost 1 base and the J gene lost 2 bases, with 13 bases spanning the gap. CDR3 size: 15 residues. The entire variable domain, with the rest obtained from reference TRBV9 and TRBJ2-7, is as follows: DSGVTQTPKHLITATGQRVTLRCSPRSGDLSVYWYQQSLDQGLQFLIQYYNGEERAKGNILERFSAQQFPDLHSELNLSSLELGDSALYFCASSVSFGGAYEQYFGPGTRLTVT.

This clone was picked up one time. CDR3 sequence: CASKLSGNQPQHF. The CDR3 nucleotides are TGTGCCAGCAAATTGTCAGGCAATCAGCCCCAGCATTTT. The rearrangement uses TRBV6-1 and TRBJ1-5; D remains ambiguous. The germline V and J ends were trimmed by 7 bases and 2 bases, with 9 bases remaining between them. The CDR3 is 13 residues long. The V gene's germline CDR1 is MNHNS and CDR2 SASEGT.

The chain uses TRBV10-3 and TRBJ2-7, with 10 bases that match TRBD2. Germline CDR1 reads ENHRY; CDR2 reads SYGVKD. The CDR3 has 14 amino acids. The trim removed 6 bases at V and 4 bases at J, leaving 6 bases unmatched. CDR3 coding DNA: TGTGCCATCAGCCGGGCTAGCGGGAGTTACGAGCAGTACTTC. It encodes CAISRASGSYEQYF.

The rearrangement links TRBV2 to TRBJ2-7, with D maybe TRBD2 (6 bases). Germline assignment: CDR1 SNHLY and CDR2 FYNNEI. V was cut by 4 bases and J by 5 bases, with 12 bases left in between. The length of the CDR3 is 13 residues. CDR3 region: CASSVAETHEQYF. In nucleotides, the CDR3 is TGTGCCAGCAGTGTAGCGGAGACCCACGAGCAGTACTTC.

J is TRBJ1-1 and V is TRBV7-2; D is unclear. Trimming pared 5 bases from V and 11 bases from J, leaving 12 bases between. Germline CDR1 and CDR2: SGHTA and FQGNSA. The CDR3 sequence is 11 residues long. Here the CDR3 reads CASSAYIEAFF. DNA for the CDR3: TGTGCCAGCAGCGCATATATAGAGGCTTTCTTT.